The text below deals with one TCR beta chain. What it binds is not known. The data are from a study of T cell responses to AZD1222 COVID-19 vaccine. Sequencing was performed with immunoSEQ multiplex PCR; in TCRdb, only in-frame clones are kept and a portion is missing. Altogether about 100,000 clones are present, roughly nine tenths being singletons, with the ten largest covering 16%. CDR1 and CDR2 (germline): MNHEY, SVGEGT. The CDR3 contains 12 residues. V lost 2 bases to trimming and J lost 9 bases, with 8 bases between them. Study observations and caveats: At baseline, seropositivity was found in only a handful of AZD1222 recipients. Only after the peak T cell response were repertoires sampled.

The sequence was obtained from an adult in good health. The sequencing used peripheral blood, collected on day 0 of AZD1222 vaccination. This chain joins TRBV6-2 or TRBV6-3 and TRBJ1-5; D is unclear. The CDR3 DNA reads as TGTGCCAGCAGTTACCAACACCGGCCCCAGCATTTT. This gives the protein CASSYQHRPQHF.